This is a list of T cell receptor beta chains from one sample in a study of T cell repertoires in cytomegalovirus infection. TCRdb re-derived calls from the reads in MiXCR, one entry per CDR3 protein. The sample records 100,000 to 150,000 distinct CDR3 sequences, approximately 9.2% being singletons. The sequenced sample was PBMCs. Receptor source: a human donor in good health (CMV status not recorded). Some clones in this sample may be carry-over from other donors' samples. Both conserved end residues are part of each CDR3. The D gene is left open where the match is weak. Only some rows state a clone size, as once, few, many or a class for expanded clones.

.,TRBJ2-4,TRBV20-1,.,CSARDTTAKNIQYF,TGCAGTGCTAGAGACACAACGGCCAAAAACATTCAGTACTTC
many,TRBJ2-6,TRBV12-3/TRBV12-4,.,CASTLGGSAANVLTF,TGTGCCAGCACCTTGGGGGGCTCCGCGGCCAACGTCCTGACTTTC
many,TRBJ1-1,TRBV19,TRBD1,CASSIRGRTEAFF,TGTGCCAGTAGTATAAGGGGGCGCACTGAAGCTTTCTTT
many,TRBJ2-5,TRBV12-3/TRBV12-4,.,CASSQETQYF,TGTGCCAGCAGTCAAGAGACCCAGTACTTC
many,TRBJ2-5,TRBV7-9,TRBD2,CASRQTSGGARETQYF,TGTGCCAGCAGGCAGACTAGCGGGGGGGCCCGAGAGACCCAGTACTTC
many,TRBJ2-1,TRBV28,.,CASSLWYNEQFF,TGTGCCAGCAGTTTATGGTACAATGAGCAGTTCTTC
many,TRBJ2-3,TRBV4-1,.,CASSQDAAGAVDTQYF,TGCGCCAGCAGCCAAGATGCGGCAGGGGCTGTGGATACGCAGTATTTT
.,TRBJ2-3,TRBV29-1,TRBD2,CSLCPAGGPGGADTQYF,TGCAGCCTATGCCCAGCGGGGGGGCCAGGTGGCGCAGATACGCAGTATTTT
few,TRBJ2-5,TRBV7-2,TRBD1,CASSAGGDGTQYF,TGTGCCAGCAGCGCAGGGGGCGACGGGACCCAGTACTTC
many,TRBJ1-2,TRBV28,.,CASRIQWAGYTF,TGTGCCAGCAGGATCCAGTGGGCTGGCTACACCTTC
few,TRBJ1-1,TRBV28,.,CASSLAEQLKAFF,TGTGCCAGCAGTTTGGCTGAACAGCTAAAAGCTTTCTTT
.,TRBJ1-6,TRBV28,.,CASSLWGQRDSPHHF,TGTGCCAGCAGTTTGTGGGGCCAGCGAGATTCACCCCACCACTTT
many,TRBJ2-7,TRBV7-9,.,CASSFTGISYEQYF,TGTGCCAGCAGCTTTACAGGGATTTCCTACGAGCAGTACTTC
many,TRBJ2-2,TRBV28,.,CASNILVQGTGELFF,TGTGCCAGCAACATCCTGGTCCAGGGGACCGGGGAGCTGTTTTTT
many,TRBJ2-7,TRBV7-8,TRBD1,CASSLSGTGYEQYF,TGTGCCAGCAGCTTATCCGGGACAGGTTACGAGCAGTACTTC
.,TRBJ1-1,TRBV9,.,CASSGLRGNSEAFF,TGTGCCAGCAGCGGACTCAGGGGTAACTCTGAAGCTTTCTTT
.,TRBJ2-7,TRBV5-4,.,CASSFDLGSYEQYF,TGTGCCAGCAGCTTCGATCTGGGATCCTACGAGCAGTACTTC
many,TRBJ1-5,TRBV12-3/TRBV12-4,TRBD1,CASSPGTVNQPQHF,TGTGCCAGCAGTCCCGGGACAGTCAATCAGCCCCAGCATTTT
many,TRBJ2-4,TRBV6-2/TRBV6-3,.,CASSPPVLAKNIQYF,TGTGCCAGCAGCCCACCGGTACTAGCCAAAAACATTCAGTACTTC
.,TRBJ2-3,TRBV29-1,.,CSVGQTGPGDTQYF,TGCAGCGTTGGGCAGACGGGGCCGGGGGATACGCAGTATTTT
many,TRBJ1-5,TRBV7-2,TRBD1,CASSLTGDLPQHF,TGTGCCAGCAGCTTGACAGGGGATCTACCCCAGCATTTT
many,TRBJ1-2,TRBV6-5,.,CASSYSGSSNYGYTF,TGTGCCAGCAGTTACTCGGGCAGCTCTAACTATGGCTACACCTTC
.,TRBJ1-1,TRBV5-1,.,CASWDSQNTEAFF,TGCGCCAGCTGGGACTCCCAGAACACTGAAGCTTTCTTT
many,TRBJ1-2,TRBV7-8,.,CASSLRREYGYTF,TGTGCCAGCAGCTTAAGGAGGGAATATGGCTACACCTTC
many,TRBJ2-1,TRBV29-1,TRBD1,CSVGRQGEEQFF,TGCAGCGTTGGGAGACAGGGCGAAGAGCAGTTCTTC
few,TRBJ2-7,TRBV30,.,CAWKQGSYEQYF,TGTGCCTGGAAGCAGGGTTCCTACGAGCAGTACTTC
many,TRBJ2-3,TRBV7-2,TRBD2,CASSPGTSGPLPSTDTQYF,TGTGCCAGCAGCCCCGGGACTAGCGGGCCGTTACCTAGCACAGATACGCAGTATTTT
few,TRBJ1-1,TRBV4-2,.,CASSEGGDTEAFF,TGTGCCAGCAGCGAGGGGGGGGACACTGAAGCTTTCTTT
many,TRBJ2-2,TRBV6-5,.,CASGFQGPGELFF,TGTGCCAGCGGCTTCCAGGGGCCCGGGGAGCTGTTTTTT
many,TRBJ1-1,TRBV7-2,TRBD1,CASSLRDRNTEAFF,TGTGCCAGCAGCTTGAGGGACAGGAACACTGAAGCTTTCTTT
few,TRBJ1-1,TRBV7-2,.,CASTLEYSNTEAFF,TGTGCCAGCACCCTAGAGTACAGCAACACTGAAGCTTTCTTT
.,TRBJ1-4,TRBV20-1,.,CSAGGGGAKATNEKLFF,TGCAGTGCTGGAGGGGGGGGGGCAAAGGCAACTAATGAAAAACTGTTTTTT
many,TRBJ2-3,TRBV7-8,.,CASSAGGDTQYF,TGTGCCAGCAGCGCCGGGGGAGATACGCAGTATTTT
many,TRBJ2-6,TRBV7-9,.,CASSLVGSGANVLTF,TGTGCCAGCAGCTTAGTTGGTTCTGGGGCCAACGTCCTGACTTTC
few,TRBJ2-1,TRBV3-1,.,CASSQNSYNEQFF,TGTGCCAGCAGCCAAAACAGCTACAATGAGCAGTTCTTC
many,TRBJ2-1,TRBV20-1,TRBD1,CSAAPGTGGNEQFF,TGCAGTGCTGCCCCCGGGACAGGGGGCAATGAGCAGTTCTTC
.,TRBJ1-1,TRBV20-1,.,CSAPFRGDTEAFF,TGCAGTGCCCCCTTTCGTGGTGACACTGAAGCTTTCTTT
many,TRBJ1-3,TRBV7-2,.,CASSRDSSSGNTIYF,TGTGCCAGCAGTCGAGACTCCAGCTCTGGAAACACCATATATTTT
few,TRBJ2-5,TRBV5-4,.,CASSLGLAPQETQYF,TGTGCCAGCAGCTTGGGGCTAGCGCCTCAAGAGACCCAGTACTTC
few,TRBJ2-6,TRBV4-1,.,CASSQEDLTGANVLTF,TGCGCCAGCAGCCAAGAAGATCTGACTGGGGCCAACGTCCTGACTTTC
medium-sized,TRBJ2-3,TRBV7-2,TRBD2,CASSPTSSDTQYF,TGTGCCAGCAGCCCGACTAGCTCAGATACGCAGTATTTT
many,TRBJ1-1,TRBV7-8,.,CASSLRGGAVITEAFF,TGTGCCAGCAGCTTACGGGGGGGCGCGGTAATCACTGAAGCTTTCTTT
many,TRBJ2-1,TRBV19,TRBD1,CASSIPGGEQFF,TGTGCCAGTAGTATCCCAGGGGGCGAGCAGTTCTTC
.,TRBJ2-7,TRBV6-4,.,CASSVGPGDSYEQYF,TGTGCCAGCAGTGTGGGCCCCGGCGACTCCTACGAGCAGTACTTC
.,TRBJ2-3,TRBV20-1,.,CSALWGPSTDTQYF,TGCAGTGCCCTCTGGGGGCCCTCCACAGATACGCAGTATTTT
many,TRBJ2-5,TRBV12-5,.,CASAPDRGEETQYF,TGTGCTAGTGCCCCCGACAGAGGCGAAGAGACCCAGTACTTC
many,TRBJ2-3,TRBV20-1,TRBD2,CSLSGSGTDTQYF,TGCAGTCTTAGCGGGTCTGGCACAGATACGCAGTATTTT
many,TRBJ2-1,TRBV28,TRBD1,CASSAGGREQFF,TGTGCCAGCAGTGCAGGGGGTCGGGAGCAGTTCTTC
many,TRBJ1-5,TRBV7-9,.,CASSLGTHQHF,TGTGCCAGCAGCTTAGGGACTCACCAGCATTTT
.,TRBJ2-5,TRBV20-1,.,CSASTQTQYF,TGCAGTGCTAGTACACAGACCCAGTACTTC